This passage covers 25 T cell receptor beta chains from one sample sequenced in a study of spatial heterogeneity in lung cancer. Broader study findings: Counts that tracked tumor mutation counts were those of expanded intratumoral alpha and beta TCRs.

Time point in this sample: sample taken at primary tumor resection. MiXCR, run by TCRdb on the 5' RACE reads, gives a single entry per CDR3 protein. The sample holds fewer than 30,000 distinct CDR3 sequences; roughly 6.6% are singletons and the top ten take more than 20%. Their cognate antigens are unknown. The input for sequencing was lung tumor tissue, taken at surgery. The receptors come from a male donor with early-stage non-small cell lung cancer.

This clonotype occurred many times. The CDR3: CASTLPTGDPYEQYF. The CDR3, as DNA: TGTGCCAGCACCCTACCGACAGGGGACCCCTACGAGCAGTACTTC. The chain is built from TRBV2 and TRBJ2-7; 8 positions agree with TRBD1. V shed 7 bases, J shed 2 bases, and the junction held 10 bases outside the gene matches. This CDR3 has 15 residues. The V gene's germline CDR1 is SNHLY and CDR2 FYNNEI.

This clonotype was observed many times. The chain carries TRBV7-2 and TRBJ1-4, with D hard to call. Germline-derived CDR1 and CDR2 are SGHTA and FQGNSA. Trimming pared 6 bases from V and 1 base from J, leaving 9 bases between. This CDR3 is 14 amino acids long. The CDR3 here is CASRQQITNEKLFF. CDR3 sequence (DNA): TGTGCCAGCAGGCAACAAATAACTAATGAAAAACTGTTTTTT.

Many counts were recorded for this clonotype. The chain links TRBV9 to TRBJ1-1; D perhaps matches TRBD1 (5 bases). Germline V gives CDR1 SGDLS, CDR2 YYNGEE. The CDR3 extends over 15 amino acids. Trimming removed 0 bases from V and 4 bases from J, with 13 bases in between. CDR3 in DNA: TGTGCCAGCAGCGTAGACCAGGGTGGGGGCACTGAAGCTTTCTTT. Translating gives CASSVDQGGGTEAFF.

Comments on this clonotype: Given a much more abundant clone one base away, this may be a read error. The rearrangement links TRBV20-1 to TRBJ1-5; a possible D gene is TRBD1 (5 bases). The V end was cut by 3 bases, the J end by 1 base, with 16 bases between. The CDR3 sequence is 16 residues long. Germline values: CDR1 DFQATT, CDR2 SNEGSKA (reference sequence). The CDR3 loop reads CSASSPGHLSNQPQHF. In DNA form, the CDR3 reads TGCAGTGCTAGTTCCCCAGGACATCTCAGCAATCAGCCCCAGCATTTT.

This clonotype appeared a few times. The chain couples TRBV11-3 to TRBJ2-1; TRBD2 is a possible D gene (5 bases). The V and J ends lost 6 bases and 0 bases respectively, with 9 bases between them. The CDR3 runs to 14 residues. Germline V CDR1 and CDR2: SGHNT, YENEEA. The CDR3 sequence is CASSRDSSYNEQFF. The CDR3 nucleotides are TGTGCCAGCAGTCGGGATTCCTCCTACAATGAGCAGTTCTTC. Complete variable domain (other parts from reference TRBV11-3 and TRBJ2-1): EAGVVQSPRYKIIEKKQPVAFWCNPISGHNTLYWYLQNLGQGPELLIRYENEEAVDDSQLPKDRFSAERLKGVDSTLKIQPAELGDSAVYLCASSRDSSYNEQFFGPGTRLTVL.

This clonotype occurred a few times. This chain links TRBV18 with TRBJ1-2; 10 nucleotides align to TRBD1. V gave up 5 bases and J gave up 0 bases; unmatched junction bases: 6. The CDR3 loop spans 16 amino acids. Germline lookup yields CDR1 KGHSH and CDR2 LQKENI. CDR3 coding DNA: TGTGCCAGCTCAGAGGGACAGGGGACTTCTAACTATGGCTACACCTTC. Encoded protein: CASSEGQGTSNYGYTF.

This clonotype is categorized as medium-sized (0.01 to 0.1%). V gene TRBV5-1 combines with J gene TRBJ2-1; D ambiguous. This CDR3 contains 16 residues. The germline CDR1 and CDR2 sequences are SGHRS and YFSETQ. With 4 bases removed from V and 0 bases from J, the gap between germline ends came to 14 bases. CDR3 sequence (DNA): TGCGCCAGCAGCCCGATCCAGCCTAGCTCCTACAATGAGCAGTTCTTC. This gives the protein CASSPIQPSSYNEQFF.

This clonotype was counted at least ten times. The CDR3, as DNA: TGCAGTGCTAGCGCCGGGACAGGGGGCGACTACGAGCAGTACTTC. It is translated as CSASAGTGGDYEQYF. This chain connects TRBV20-1 to TRBJ2-7; 12 bases align to TRBD1. CDR1 and CDR2 (germline): DFQATT, SNEGSKA (reference sequence). The CDR3 extends over 15 amino acids. J was trimmed by 3 bases and V by 3 bases; bases with no gene match: 6.

The gene calls are TRBV11-2 and TRBJ1-2; D is possibly TRBD1 (5 bases). V lost 4 bases and J lost 4, with 10 bases in between. The CDR3 length is 13 residues. CDR1 SGHAT and CDR2 FQNNGV come from the germline V gene. As DNA, the CDR3 is TGTGCCAGCAGCTCGGGACGGACCTATGGCTACACCTTC. It specifies CASSSGRTYGYTF.

The V gene is TRBV18, the J gene TRBJ2-2; D not resolved. V gave up 6 bases and J gave up 9 bases, with 11 bases separating them. CDR1 is KGHSH, CDR2 LQKENI, per germline. The CDR3 extends over 12 amino acids. The chain's CDR3 is CASSLKSRELFF. CDR3 DNA sequence: TGTGCCAGCTCGCTTAAATCTCGGGAGCTGTTTTTT.

This clonotype was seen repeatedly, ten times or more. The J gene is TRBJ2-3, the V gene TRBV7-8; possibly TRBD2 for D (5 bases). CDR3 size: 14 residues. The germline V gene encodes CDR1 SGHVS and CDR2 FQNEAQ. Between the trimmed V and J ends, which lost 8 bases and 4 bases, there was a span of 16 bases. This chain's CDR3 is CASGDGVKADTQYF. DNA of the CDR3: TGTGCCAGCGGCGACGGGGTGAAGGCAGATACGCAGTATTTT.

This clonotype is judged medium-sized (0.01 to 0.1%). V is TRBV6-1 and J is TRBJ2-2; D is tentatively TRBD1 or TRBD2 (5 bases each). This CDR3 comprises 15 residues. The V gene's germline CDR1 is MNHNS and CDR2 SASEGT. Trimming removed 1 base at V and 1 base at J, with 7 bases between. In DNA, the CDR3 is TGTGCCAGCAGTGAAGGGGGGTGGAACACCGGGGAGCTGTTTTTT. Its protein is CASSEGGWNTGELFF.

At least ten counts were recorded for this clonotype. The chain combines TRBV20-1 with TRBJ2-1; a possible D gene is TRBD1 (6 bases). The V end was cut by 0 bases, the J end by 5 bases, with 14 bases between. The CDR3 has 15 amino acids. Looked up from germline, CDR1 is DFQATT and CDR2 is SNEGSKA (reference sequence). CDR3: CSARDPLDRNNEQFF. The CDR3 DNA reads as TGCAGTGCTAGAGATCCCCTGGACAGAAACAATGAGCAGTTCTTC.

The sample holds many counts of this clonotype. This rearrangement joins TRBV5-1 to TRBJ1-6; tentatively, D is TRBD1 (5 bases). The CDR3 is 15 amino acids. The V end was cut by 1 base, the J end by 10 bases, with 15 bases between. CDR1 and CDR2 from the germline V gene are SGHRS and YFSETQ. CDR3 DNA: TGCGCCAGCAGCTTGTCCGGCAGGGATAGGTCACCCCTCCACTTT. Amino acid sequence: CASSLSGRDRSPLHF.

The sample holds many counts of this clonotype. CDR3 sequence: CASSLARRLAMRQFF. The CDR3 nucleotides are TGTGCCAGCAGCCTAGCCAGGAGGCTAGCAATGAGGCAGTTCTTC. The rearrangement uses TRBV27 and TRBJ2-1, with D possibly TRBD2 on 5 matching bases. The length of the CDR3 is 15 residues. Germline assignment: CDR1 MNHEY and CDR2 SMNVEV (reference sequence). Deletions cut 6 bases from V and 12 bases from J, with 24 bases between.

This clonotype was found many times. V and J are TRBV4-2 and TRBJ2-7, with D hard to call. CDR1 and CDR2 from the germline V gene are LGHNA and YNFKEQ. V lost 0 bases to trimming and J lost 5 bases, with 8 bases between them. This CDR3 contains 13 residues. CDR3 amino acids: CASSQEGSHEQYF. DNA for the CDR3: TGTGCCAGCAGCCAAGAGGGGTCCCACGAGCAGTACTTC.

The CDR3 is CASSFPFAPYEQYF. The CDR3 DNA reads TGTGCCAGCAGCTTCCCCTTTGCACCCTACGAGCAGTACTTC. V usage is TRBV28 and J usage is TRBJ2-7, with D unresolved. The CDR3 spans 14 residues. V was pared by 6 bases and J by 2 bases, with 14 bases between. The V gene's germline CDR1 is MDHEN and CDR2 SYDVKM.

The V and J genes are TRBV7-8 and TRBJ1-5; D is possibly TRBD1 (5 bases). Germline V gene lookup returns CDR1 SGHVS and CDR2 FQNEAQ. The CDR3 spans 16 residues. Trimming removed 8 bases from V and 1 base from J, with 18 bases in between. Here the CDR3 DNA reads TGTGCCAGCGCAGTGATGGGGGGAAACAGCAATCAGCCCCAGCATTTT. Encoded protein: CASAVMGGNSNQPQHF. Full variable domain (outside the CDR3, taken from reference TRBV7-8 and TRBJ1-5): GAGVSQSPRYKVAKRGQDVALRCDPISGHVSLFWYQQALGQGPEFLTYFQNEAQLDKSGLPSDRFFAERPEGSVSTLKIQRTQQEDSAVYLCASAVMGGNSNQPQHFGDGTRLSIL.

This clonotype has a count of ten or more. The rearrangement links TRBV7-2 to TRBJ1-5; the D is unclear. V was trimmed by 3 bases and J by 3 bases, leaving 9 bases between them. Germline V CDR1 and CDR2: SGHTA, FQGNSA. CDR3 size: 14 residues. The CDR3 sequence is CASSFTADNQPQHF. The CDR3 coding sequence is TGTGCCAGCAGCTTTACAGCGGACAATCAGCCCCAGCATTTT.

This clonotype was observed many times. CDR3 loop: CASSLGPVNTQYF. In nucleotides, the CDR3 is TGTGCCAGCAGCTTAGGACCCGTGAATACGCAGTATTTT. The V and J genes are TRBV7-2 and TRBJ2-3; D is unclear. CDR1 and CDR2 from the germline V gene are SGHTA and FQGNSA. Trimming took 1 base from V and 7 from J, leaving 9 bases between them. The CDR3 covers 13 residues.

In its sample, this clonotype was seen many times. The chain couples TRBV5-5 to TRBJ1-2; D ambiguous. Germline-derived CDR1 and CDR2 are SGHKS and YYEKEE (reference sequence). V shed 5 bases and J shed 4 bases, with 9 bases lying between them. The CDR3 runs 12 residues. Written as DNA, the CDR3 is TGTGCCAGCAGGGAGGGCAGCTATGGCTACACCTTC. Encoded protein: CASREGSYGYTF.

Ten or more counts support this clonotype. This chain uses TRBV6-5 with TRBJ2-6; D possibly matches TRBD1 or TRBD2 (5 bases each). This CDR3 has 15 amino acids. V lost 5 bases and J lost 0, with 8 bases in between. Germline V gene sequence: CDR1 MNHEY, CDR2 SVGAGI. This chain's CDR3 is CASSRDGSGANVLTF. DNA for the CDR3: TGTGCCAGCAGTCGGGACGGCTCTGGGGCCAACGTCCTGACTTTC.

The V and J genes are TRBV20-1 and TRBJ1-2, with D unclear. This CDR3 is 13 amino acids long. Germline assignment: CDR1 DFQATT and CDR2 SNEGSKA (reference sequence). The ends were cut back, 3 bases at V and 8 bases at J, with 16 bases in the middle. The CDR3 DNA sequence: TGCAGTGCTAGGTGGGCAACCTTATGGGGCTACACCTTC. Translating it yields CSARWATLWGYTF.

This clonotype was seen many times. V is TRBV6-1 and J is TRBJ2-3; 7 positions agree with TRBD1. The germline CDR1 and CDR2 sequences are MNHNS and SASEGT. Unmatched junction bases numbered 7, after V lost 4 bases and J lost 3 bases. The CDR3 covers 15 residues. CDR3 sequence reads: CASSATGVWTDTQYF. The DNA for the CDR3 is TGTGCCAGCAGTGCAACAGGGGTCTGGACAGATACGCAGTATTTT.

The chain couples TRBV24-1 to TRBJ2-5; no clear D gene. Per germline, CDR1 KGHDR and CDR2 SFDVKD. With 2 bases removed from V and 1 base from J, the gap between germline ends came to 4 bases. The CDR3 runs to 13 residues. The CDR3 region has the DNA TGTGCCACCAGTGATTACGGCCAAGAGACCCAGTACTTC. Protein: CATSDYGQETQYF.